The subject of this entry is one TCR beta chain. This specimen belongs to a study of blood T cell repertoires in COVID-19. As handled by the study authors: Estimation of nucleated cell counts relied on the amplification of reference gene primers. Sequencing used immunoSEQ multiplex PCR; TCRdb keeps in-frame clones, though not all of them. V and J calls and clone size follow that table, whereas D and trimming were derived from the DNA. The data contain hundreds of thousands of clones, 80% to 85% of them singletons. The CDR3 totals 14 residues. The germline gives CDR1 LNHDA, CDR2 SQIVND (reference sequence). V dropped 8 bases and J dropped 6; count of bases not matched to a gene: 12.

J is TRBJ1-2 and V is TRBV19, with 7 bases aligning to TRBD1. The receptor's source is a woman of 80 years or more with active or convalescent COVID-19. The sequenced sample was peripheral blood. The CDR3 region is CASLRDREGHGYTF. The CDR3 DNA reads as TGTGCCAGTCTTAGAGACAGGGAAGGCCATGGCTACACCTTC.